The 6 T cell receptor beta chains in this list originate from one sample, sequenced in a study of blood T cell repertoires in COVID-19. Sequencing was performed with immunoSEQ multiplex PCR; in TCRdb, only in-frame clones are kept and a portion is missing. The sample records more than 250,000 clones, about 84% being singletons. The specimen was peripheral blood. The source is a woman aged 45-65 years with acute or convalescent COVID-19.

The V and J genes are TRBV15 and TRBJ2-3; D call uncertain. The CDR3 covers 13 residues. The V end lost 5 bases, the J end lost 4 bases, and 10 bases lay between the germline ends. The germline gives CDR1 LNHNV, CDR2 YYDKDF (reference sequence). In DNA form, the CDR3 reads TGTGCCACCAGCGGGTTTCAGGCAGATACGCAGTATTTT. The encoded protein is CATSGFQADTQYF.

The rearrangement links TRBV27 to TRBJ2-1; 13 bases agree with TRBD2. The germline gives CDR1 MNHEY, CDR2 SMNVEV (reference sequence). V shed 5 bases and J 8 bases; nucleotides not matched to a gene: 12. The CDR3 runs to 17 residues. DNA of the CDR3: TGTGCCAGCAGTCCTCGGACTAGCGGGAGCGCTTTAGATGAGCAGTTCTTC. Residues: CASSPRTSGSALDEQFF.

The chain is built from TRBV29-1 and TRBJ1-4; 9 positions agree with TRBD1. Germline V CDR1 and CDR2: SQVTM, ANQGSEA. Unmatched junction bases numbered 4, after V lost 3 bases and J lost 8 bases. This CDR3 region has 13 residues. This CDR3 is CSVDSGTGEKLFF. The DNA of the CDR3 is TGCAGCGTTGACTCCGGGACAGGGGAAAAACTGTTTTTT.

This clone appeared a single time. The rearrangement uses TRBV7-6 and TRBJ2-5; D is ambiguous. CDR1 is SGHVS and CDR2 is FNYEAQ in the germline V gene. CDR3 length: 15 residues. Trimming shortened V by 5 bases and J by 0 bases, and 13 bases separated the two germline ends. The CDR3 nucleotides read TGTGCCAGCAGCCCCCAGTCCCTGTACCAAGAGACCCAGTACTTC. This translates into CASSPQSLYQETQYF.

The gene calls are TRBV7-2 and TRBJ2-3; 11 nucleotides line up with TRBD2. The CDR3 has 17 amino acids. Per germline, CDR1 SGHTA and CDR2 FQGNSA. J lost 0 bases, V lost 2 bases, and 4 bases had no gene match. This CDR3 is CASSLPGLADSTDTQYF. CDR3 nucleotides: TGTGCCAGCAGCTTACCGGGACTAGCGGATAGCACAGATACGCAGTATTTT.

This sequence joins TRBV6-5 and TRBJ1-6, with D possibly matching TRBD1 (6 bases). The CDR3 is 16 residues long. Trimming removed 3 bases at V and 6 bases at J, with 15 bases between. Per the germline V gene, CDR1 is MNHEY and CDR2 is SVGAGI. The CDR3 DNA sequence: TGTGCCAGCAGTTATTCCCTGGCCAGGGGTAATTCACCCCTCCACTTT. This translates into CASSYSLARGNSPLHF.